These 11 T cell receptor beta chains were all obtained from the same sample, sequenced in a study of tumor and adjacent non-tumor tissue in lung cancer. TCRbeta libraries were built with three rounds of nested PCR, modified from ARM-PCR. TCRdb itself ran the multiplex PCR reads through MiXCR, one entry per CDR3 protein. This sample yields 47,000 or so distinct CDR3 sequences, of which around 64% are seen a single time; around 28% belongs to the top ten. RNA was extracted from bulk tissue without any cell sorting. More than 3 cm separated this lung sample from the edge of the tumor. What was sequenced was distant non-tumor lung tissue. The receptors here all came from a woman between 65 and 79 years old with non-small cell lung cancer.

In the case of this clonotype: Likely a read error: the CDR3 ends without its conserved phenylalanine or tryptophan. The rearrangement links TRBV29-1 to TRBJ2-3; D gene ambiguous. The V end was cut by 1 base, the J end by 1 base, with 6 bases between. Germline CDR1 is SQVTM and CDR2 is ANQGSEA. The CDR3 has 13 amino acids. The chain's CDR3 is CSVEVAGTDTQYL. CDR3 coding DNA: TGCAGCGTTGAAGTCGCAGGCACAGATACGCAGTATCTA.

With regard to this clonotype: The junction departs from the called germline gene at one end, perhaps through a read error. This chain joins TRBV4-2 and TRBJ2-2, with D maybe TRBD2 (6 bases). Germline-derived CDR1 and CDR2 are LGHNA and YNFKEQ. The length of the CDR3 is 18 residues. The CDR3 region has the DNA TGTGCCAGCAGCCAAGAGTTAGCGGTAGCCGCGGACACCGAGGAGCTGTATTTT. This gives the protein CASSQELAVAADTEELYF.

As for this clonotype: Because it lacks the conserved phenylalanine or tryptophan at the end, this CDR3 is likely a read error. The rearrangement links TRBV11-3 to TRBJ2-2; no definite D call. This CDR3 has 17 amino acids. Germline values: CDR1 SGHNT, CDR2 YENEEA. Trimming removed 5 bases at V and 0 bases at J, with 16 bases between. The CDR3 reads CASSPHHSSSNTGELFL. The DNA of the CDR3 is TGTGCCAGCAGCCCCCATCATTCGTCATCGAACACCGGGGAGCTGTTTTTG.

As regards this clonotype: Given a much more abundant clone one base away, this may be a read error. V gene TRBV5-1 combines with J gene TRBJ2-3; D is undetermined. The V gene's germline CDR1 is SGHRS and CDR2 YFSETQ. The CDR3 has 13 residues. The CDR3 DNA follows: TGCGCCAGCAGCTTGGGATCCTCAGATATGCAGTATTTT. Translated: CASSLGSSDMQYF.

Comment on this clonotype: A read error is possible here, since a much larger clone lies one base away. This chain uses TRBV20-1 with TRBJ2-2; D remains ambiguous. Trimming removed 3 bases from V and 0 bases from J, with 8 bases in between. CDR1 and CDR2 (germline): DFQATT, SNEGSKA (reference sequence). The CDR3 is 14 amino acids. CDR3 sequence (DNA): TGCAGTGCTAGTAGGGTAACGAACACCGGGGAGCTGTTTTTT. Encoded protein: CSASRVTNTGELFF.

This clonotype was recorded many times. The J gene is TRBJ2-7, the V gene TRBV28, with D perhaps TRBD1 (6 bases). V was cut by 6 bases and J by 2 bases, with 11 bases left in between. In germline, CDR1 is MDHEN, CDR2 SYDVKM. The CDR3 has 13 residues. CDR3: CASRSSGAYEQYF. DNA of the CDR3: TGTGCCAGCAGATCTTCAGGGGCCTACGAGCAGTACTTC.

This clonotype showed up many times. Written as DNA, the CDR3 is TGTGCCACCAGTGTCCCGGGACCGGCGGAGACCCAGTACTTC. It yields the protein CATSVPGPAETQYF. The rearrangement links TRBV24-1 to TRBJ2-5, with D tentatively TRBD1 or TRBD2 (5 bases each). The CDR3 runs to 14 residues. Germline V gene lookup returns CDR1 KGHDR and CDR2 SFDVKD. V shed 5 bases and J shed 5 bases, with 14 bases lying between them.

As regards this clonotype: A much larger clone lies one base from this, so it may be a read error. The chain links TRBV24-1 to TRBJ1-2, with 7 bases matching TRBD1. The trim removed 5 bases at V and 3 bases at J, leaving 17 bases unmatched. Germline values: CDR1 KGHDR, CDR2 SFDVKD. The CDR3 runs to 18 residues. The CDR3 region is CATSGPQTGLLEDYGYTF. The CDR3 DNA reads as TGTGCCACCAGTGGTCCCCAGACAGGGCTTCTGGAAGACTATGGCTACACCTTC.

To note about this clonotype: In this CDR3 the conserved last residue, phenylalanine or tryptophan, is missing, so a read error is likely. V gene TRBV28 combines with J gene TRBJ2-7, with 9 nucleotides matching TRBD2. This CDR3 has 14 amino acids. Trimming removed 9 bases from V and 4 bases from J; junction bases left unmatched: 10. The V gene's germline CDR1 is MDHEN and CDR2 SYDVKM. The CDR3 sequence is CASTLAGDSYEQYL. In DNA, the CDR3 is TGTGCCAGTACATTAGCGGGAGATTCTTACGAGCAGTACTTG.

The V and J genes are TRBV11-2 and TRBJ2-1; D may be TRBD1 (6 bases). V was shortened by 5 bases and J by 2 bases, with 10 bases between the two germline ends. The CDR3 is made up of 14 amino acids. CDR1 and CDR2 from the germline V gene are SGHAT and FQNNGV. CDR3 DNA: TGTGCCAGCAGCCGTCAGGGGACCTACAATGAGCAGTTCTTC. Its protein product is CASSRQGTYNEQFF.

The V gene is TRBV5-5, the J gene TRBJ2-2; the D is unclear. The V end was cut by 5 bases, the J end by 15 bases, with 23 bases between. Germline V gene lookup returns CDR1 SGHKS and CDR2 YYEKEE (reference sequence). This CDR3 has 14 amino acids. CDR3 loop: CASSPSMGSGEMFF. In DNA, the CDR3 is TGTGCCAGCAGTCCGAGCATGGGTTCCGGAGAGATGTTTTTT.